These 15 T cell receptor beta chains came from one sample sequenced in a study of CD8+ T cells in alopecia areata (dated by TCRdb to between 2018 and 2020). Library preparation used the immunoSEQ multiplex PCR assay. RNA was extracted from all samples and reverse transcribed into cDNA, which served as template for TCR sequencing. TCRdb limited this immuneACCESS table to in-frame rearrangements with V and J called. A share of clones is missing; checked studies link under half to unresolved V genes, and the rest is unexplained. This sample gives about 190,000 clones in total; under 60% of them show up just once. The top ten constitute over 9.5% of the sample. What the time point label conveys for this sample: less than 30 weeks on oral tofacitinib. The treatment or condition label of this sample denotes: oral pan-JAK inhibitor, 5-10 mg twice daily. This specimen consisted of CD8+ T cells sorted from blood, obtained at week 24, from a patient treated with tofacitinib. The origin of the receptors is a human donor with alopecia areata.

CDR3 DNA sequence: TGTGCCAGCAGTGAAACTAGTAAATACAATGAGCAGTTCTTC. It codes for CASSETSKYNEQFF. The genes are TRBV2 and TRBJ2-1, with D possibly being TRBD2 (5 bases). Deletions cut 2 bases from V and 4 bases from J, with 9 bases between. The length of the CDR3 is 14 residues. Germline lookup yields CDR1 SNHLY and CDR2 FYNNEI.

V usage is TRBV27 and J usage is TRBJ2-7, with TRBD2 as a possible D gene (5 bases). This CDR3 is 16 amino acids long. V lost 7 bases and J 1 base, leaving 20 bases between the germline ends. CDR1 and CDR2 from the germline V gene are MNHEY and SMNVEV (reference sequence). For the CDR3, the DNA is TGTGCCAGCACCCCTTGGACGGGGTCCTTGTCCTACGAGCAGTACTTC. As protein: CASTPWTGSLSYEQYF.

CDR3 DNA: TGCAGCGTTGCAACAGGGGCGCAGTATTTT. Encoded protein: CSVATGAQYF. This sequence joins TRBV29-1 and TRBJ2-3; 7 bases fit TRBD1. After removal of 4 bases from V and 10 bases from J, the junction contained 2 bases not matched to a gene. Germline V gives CDR1 SQVTM, CDR2 ANQGSEA. The CDR3 extends over 10 amino acids.

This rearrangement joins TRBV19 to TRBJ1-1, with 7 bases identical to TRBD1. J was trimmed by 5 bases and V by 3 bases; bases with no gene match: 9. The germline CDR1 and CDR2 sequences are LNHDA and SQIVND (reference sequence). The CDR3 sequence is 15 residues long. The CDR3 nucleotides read TGTGCCAGTAGTATGGGCCAACAGGGGTTAACTGAAGCTTTCTTT. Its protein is CASSMGQQGLTEAFF.

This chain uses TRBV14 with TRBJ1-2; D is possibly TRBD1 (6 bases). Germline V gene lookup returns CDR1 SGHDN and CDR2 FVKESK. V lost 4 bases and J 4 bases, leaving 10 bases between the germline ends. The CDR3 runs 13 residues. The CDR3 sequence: CASSPGQSYGYTF. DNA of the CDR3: TGTGCCAGCAGCCCCGGACAGAGCTATGGCTACACCTTC.

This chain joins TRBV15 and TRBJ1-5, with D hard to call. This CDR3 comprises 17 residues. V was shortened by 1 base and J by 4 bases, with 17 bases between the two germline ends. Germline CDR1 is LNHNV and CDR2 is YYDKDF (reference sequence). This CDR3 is CATSRGIVERANQPQHF. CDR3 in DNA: TGTGCCACCAGCAGAGGTATTGTGGAGAGGGCTAATCAGCCCCAGCATTTT.

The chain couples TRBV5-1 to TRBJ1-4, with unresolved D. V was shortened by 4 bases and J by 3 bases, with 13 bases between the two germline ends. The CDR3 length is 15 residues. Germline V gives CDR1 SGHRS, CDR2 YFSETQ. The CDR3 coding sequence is TGCGCCAGCAGCCCCGCGGTTGGGGCTAATGAAAAACTGTTTTTT. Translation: CASSPAVGANEKLFF.

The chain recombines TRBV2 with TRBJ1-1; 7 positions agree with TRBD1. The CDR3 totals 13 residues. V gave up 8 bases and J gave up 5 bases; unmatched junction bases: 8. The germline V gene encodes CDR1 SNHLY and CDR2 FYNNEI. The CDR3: CASLQGPGTEAFF. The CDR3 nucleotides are TGTGCCAGCCTACAGGGGCCAGGGACTGAAGCTTTCTTT.

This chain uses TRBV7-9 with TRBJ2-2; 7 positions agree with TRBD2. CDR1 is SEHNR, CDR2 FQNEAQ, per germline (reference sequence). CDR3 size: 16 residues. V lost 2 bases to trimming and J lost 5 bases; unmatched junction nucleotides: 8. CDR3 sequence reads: CASSLTSTGGTGELFF. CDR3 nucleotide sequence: TGTGCCAGCAGCTTAACATCTACCGGGGGGACCGGGGAGCTGTTTTTT.

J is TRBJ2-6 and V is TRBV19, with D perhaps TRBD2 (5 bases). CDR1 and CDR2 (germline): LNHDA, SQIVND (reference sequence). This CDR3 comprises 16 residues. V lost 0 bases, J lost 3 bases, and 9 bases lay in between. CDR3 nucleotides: TGTGCCAGTAGTATAGATGGAGGCCATGGGGCCAACGTCCTGACTTTC. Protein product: CASSIDGGHGANVLTF.

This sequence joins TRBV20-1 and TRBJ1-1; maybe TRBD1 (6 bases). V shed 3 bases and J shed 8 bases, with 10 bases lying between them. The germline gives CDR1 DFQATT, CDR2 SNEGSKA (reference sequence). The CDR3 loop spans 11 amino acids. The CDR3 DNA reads TGCAGTGCTAGGGGGGGGCGAGAAGCTTTCTTT. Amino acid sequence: CSARGGREAFF.

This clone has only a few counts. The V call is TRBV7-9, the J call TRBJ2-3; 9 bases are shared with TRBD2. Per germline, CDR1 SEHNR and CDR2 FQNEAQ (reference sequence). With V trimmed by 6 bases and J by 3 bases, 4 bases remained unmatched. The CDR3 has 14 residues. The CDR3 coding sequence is TGTGCCAGCAGACCTAGCGGGGAGACAGATACGCAGTATTTT. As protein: CASRPSGETDTQYF.

In nucleotides, the CDR3 is TGTGCCAGCAGCTTACTCGAACGGGACTCCGAGCAGTTCTTC. The encoded protein is CASSLLERDSEQFF. The rearrangement uses TRBV7-6 and TRBJ2-1; tentative D call: TRBD2 (6 bases). The germline V gene encodes CDR1 SGHVS and CDR2 FNYEAQ. V was clipped by 2 bases and J by 10 bases, with 15 bases between them. CDR3 length equals 14 residues.

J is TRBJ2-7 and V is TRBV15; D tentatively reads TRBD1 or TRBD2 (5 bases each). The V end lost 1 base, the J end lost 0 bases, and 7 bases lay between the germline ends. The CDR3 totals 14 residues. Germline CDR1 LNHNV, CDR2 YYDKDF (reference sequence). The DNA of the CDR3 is TGTGCCACCAGCAGAGCAGGGAGCTCCTACGAGCAGTACTTC. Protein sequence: CATSRAGSSYEQYF.

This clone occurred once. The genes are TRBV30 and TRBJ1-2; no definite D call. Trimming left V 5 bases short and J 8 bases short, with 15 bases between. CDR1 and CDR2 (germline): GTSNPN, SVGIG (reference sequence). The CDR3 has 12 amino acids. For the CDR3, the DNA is TGTGCCTGGGAGGAGGGCTTAATGGGCTACACCTTC. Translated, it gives CAWEEGLMGYTF.